The clone carrying this TCR beta chain was detected a few times. Its antigen is still unknown. The data were obtained in a study of cytomegalovirus exposure and HLA in healthy donors. Study-level results: In a later analysis, DRB1 alleles had the most associated TCRs; HLA-C alleles the fewest. A cluster of highly shared sequence variants was likely a sequencing artifact.

V shed 2 bases and J shed 4 bases, with 17 bases lying between them. CDR1 and CDR2 from the germline V gene are GTSNPN and SVGIG (reference sequence). The CDR3 consists of 15 residues. PCR employed 60 Vbeta and 13 Jbeta primers. Profiled with immunoSEQ multiplex PCR; TCRdb holds only in-frame clones, not every one. Here the sample spans about 200,000 clones, roughly an eighth being singletons. This sequence originates from a man between 50 and 59 years old in good health and CMV-seropositive. This rearrangement joins TRBV30 to TRBJ1-1; possibly TRBD1 for D (6 bases). Sequencing used PBMCs. The CDR3 DNA reads as TGTGCCTGGAGTTGGCAGGGACACCAACCCACTGAAGCTTTCTTT. It yields the protein CAWSWQGHQPTEAFF.